This TCR beta chain emerged from a study of follicular helper T cells after annual influenza vaccination. Study results and caveats: Recurrent ICOS+CD38+ cTfh clonotypes included tetramer and AIM influenza-specific ones.

The CDR3 loop spans 16 amino acids. Note on this clone: Its target is unknown.

Time point of the sample: 2015-2016 season, pre-vaccination. Donors were community-dwelling with no influenza vaccine in the prior 6 months. ICOS+CD38+ and ICOS-CD38- fractions were sorted from non-naive CD4+CXCR5+PD-1+ cells. Data came from immunoSEQ multiplex PCR; TCRdb stores just in-frame clones and leaves some out. The data contain around 98 clones, more than 85% of them singletons. This receptor was obtained from an adult who received the influenza vaccine. This chain uses TRBV21-1 with TRBJ1-1. TRBV21-1 is a known pseudogene. The material was CXCR5+ CD38+ circulating T follicular helper cells from blood, obtained on the day of influenza vaccination. Regarding subset: circulating Tfh, non-naive CD4+CXCR5+PD-1+ (ICOS+CD38+ or ICOS-CD38-). The CDR3 sequence: CASRLLIATQCTEAFF. CDR3 DNA: TGTGCCAGCAGACTACTAATAGCTACACAATGCACTGAAGCTTTCTTT.